The source of this T cell receptor (beta chain) is a study of blood T cell repertoires in COVID-19. About the research overall: Spain, Italy and the United States supplied samples that represented acute and convalescent COVID-19. T cells, B-cell-depleted T cells, or PBMCs provided the cDNA or gDNA that served as material.

This clone was detected a few times. CDR3 length equals 12 residues. The germline gives CDR1 SNHLY, CDR2 FYNNEI. The ends were cut back, 6 bases at V and 4 bases at J, with 9 bases in the middle. As handled by the study authors: Reference gene primer amplification gave estimated nucleated cell counts. Libraries were prepared by immunoSEQ multiplex PCR; TCRdb keeps only in-frame clonotypes and omits some of them. The DNA gave D and trimming, while V, J and clone size come from that table. The sample yields roughly 40,000 clones, roughly 73% seen once. The chain recombines TRBV2 with TRBJ1-2, with D possibly matching TRBD1 (5 bases). The sequenced sample consisted of peripheral blood. The sequence derives from a man older than 75 with acute or convalescent COVID-19. The CDR3, as DNA: TGTGCCAGCAGGGGCGACAGCTATGGCTACACCTTC. Translation: CASRGDSYGYTF. Full variable domain (outside the CDR3, taken from reference TRBV2 and TRBJ1-2): EPEVTQTPSHQVTQMGQEVILRCVPISNHLYFYWYRQILGQKVEFLVSFYNNEISEKSEIFDDQFSVERPDGSNFTLKIRSTKLEDSAMYFCASRGDSYGYTFGSGTRLTVV.